The clone carrying this T cell receptor (beta chain) was found a few times. This record comes from a study of CD8+CD57+ T cells in acquired aplastic anemia. The template used for profiling TCR beta VDJ and CDR3 was genomic DNA. Using its own MiXCR run on the reads, TCRdb lists one record per CDR3 protein. The sample contains under 500,000 distinct CDR3 sequences, roughly a third of which appear only once. CD8+CD57+ cell expansion, shown by flow cytometry, had occurred in the patients selected for sequencing. Patients, without exception, had severe acquired aplastic anemia. The V end was cut by 6 bases, the J end by 10 bases, with 12 bases between. Germline CDR1 reads DFQATT; CDR2 reads SNEGSKA (reference sequence). The CDR3 is 11 residues long.

Material: sorted CD4+, CD8+, or CD8+CD57+ T cells (not recorded which) from PBMCs. V usage is TRBV20-1 and J usage is TRBJ1-4; no definite D call. The sequence came from a human donor with aplastic anemia. The CDR3 is CSAATPAKLFF. The DNA for the CDR3 is TGCAGTGCAGCTACACCGGCAAAACTGTTTTTT.